The present entry profiles one T cell receptor beta chain with its context. Its antigen is still unknown. This CDR3 comprises 15 residues. Per the germline V gene, CDR1 is SGHAT and CDR2 is FQNNGV. V was cut by 1 base and J by 5 bases, with 14 bases left in between. The data derive from a study of OX40 agonist ivuxolimab in advanced cancers. Across the whole study: Those enrolled were about 82% male, with a mean age of around 60 years and ages from 23 to 79.

Clones were sequenced by immunoSEQ multiplex PCR, and TCRdb holds only the in-frame ones, with some missing. The sample lists tens of thousands of clones, about 76% occurring once. Study outcomes and limitations: Researchers did not determine the expanded peripheral T cells' antigen specificity. The CD4+ and CD8+ T cells in the blood had expanded clonally by week 6 at 0.1 to 3.0 mg/kg. Expanded clones tended on average to be more numerous among CD8+ T cells than CD4+.

The TCR was taken from an adult with an advanced solid tumor such as melanoma, head and neck, liver or kidney cancer. The chain is built from TRBV11-2 and TRBJ1-1; a weak D match, TRBD1 (6 bases). The sample consisted of CD4+ or CD8+ T cells sorted from blood, taken in a trial of the OX40 agonist ivuxolimab. The CDR3: CASSLAEGGRTEAFF. As DNA, the CDR3 is TGTGCCAGCAGCTTAGCGGAAGGGGGAAGAACTGAAGCTTTCTTT.